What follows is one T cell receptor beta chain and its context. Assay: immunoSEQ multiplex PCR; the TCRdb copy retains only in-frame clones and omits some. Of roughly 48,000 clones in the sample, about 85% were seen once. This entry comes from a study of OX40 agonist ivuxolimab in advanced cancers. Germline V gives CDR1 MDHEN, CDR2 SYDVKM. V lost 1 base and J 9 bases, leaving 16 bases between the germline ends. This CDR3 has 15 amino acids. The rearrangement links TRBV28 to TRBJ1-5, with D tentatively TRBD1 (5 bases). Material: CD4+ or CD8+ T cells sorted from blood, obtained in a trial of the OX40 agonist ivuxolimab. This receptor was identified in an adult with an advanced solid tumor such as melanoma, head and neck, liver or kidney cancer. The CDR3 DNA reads TGTGCCAGCAGTTTATCACGGGGGGGGATCGGGCCCCAGCATTTT. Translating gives CASSLSRGGIGPQHF.